The following is a T cell receptor (beta chain) sequence with its context. The sample originates from a study of blood T cell repertoires in COVID-19. Germline lookup yields CDR1 SGHTA and CDR2 FQGNSA. This CDR3 region has 12 residues. V lost 4 bases and J 10 bases, leaving 11 bases between the germline ends. Data came from immunoSEQ multiplex PCR; TCRdb stores just in-frame clones and leaves some out. There are about 150,000 clones in the sample; 84% occur only once, and roughly 45% lies in the top ten. The rearrangement links TRBV7-2 to TRBJ1-5; no definite D call. Sequencing was carried out using peripheral blood. The clonotype was recovered from a human donor in a cohort sampled during active COVID-19. The chain's CDR3 is CASSYLLEPQHF. CDR3 sequence (DNA): TGTGCCAGCAGCTATTTGTTAGAACCCCAGCATTTT.